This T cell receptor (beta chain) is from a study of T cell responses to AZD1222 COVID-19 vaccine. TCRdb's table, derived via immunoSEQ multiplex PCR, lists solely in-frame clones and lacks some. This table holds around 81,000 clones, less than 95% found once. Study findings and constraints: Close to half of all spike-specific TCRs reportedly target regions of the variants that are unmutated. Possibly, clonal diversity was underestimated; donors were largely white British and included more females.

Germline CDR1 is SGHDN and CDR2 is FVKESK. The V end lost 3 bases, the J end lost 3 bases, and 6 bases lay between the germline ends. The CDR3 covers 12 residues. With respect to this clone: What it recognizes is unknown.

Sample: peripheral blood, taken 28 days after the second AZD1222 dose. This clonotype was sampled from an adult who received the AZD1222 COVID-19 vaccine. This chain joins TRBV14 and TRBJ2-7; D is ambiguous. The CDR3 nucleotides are TGTGCCAGCAGCCACGAAGGCTACGAGCAGTACTTC. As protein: CASSHEGYEQYF.